This section outlines one T cell receptor beta chain sequence together with its context. The antigen is undetermined. TCRdb used MiXCR to reprocess the 5' RACE reads, holding one entry per CDR3 protein. The table has roughly 40,000 distinct CDR3 sequences, 6.5% to 8% seen once. Time point meaning: sample taken at primary tumor resection. Whole RNA came from tumor, nontumor lung or frozen PBMC and was sequenced without being sorted. This specimen comes from a study of spatial heterogeneity in lung cancer. Losses at the gene ends were 8 bases for V and 5 bases for J; bases not matched to a gene: 12. Germline V lookup: CDR1 MNHEY, CDR2 SVGEGT. This CDR3 contains 15 residues. General study findings and limits: Resection blood, more than follow-up blood, showed ubiquitous expanded tumor TCRs.

The sample consisted of PBMCs, taken at surgery. This chain connects TRBV6-2 or TRBV6-3 to TRBJ2-5, with 9 bases fitting TRBD1. This receptor was obtained from a female donor with early-stage non-small cell lung cancer. The CDR3 sequence: CASAYGDRDAETQYF. As DNA, the CDR3 is TGTGCCAGCGCCTACGGGGACAGGGATGCGGAGACCCAGTACTTC.